This entry features one TCR beta chain sequence. The antigen is undetermined. Employing constant-segment primers, 5'RACE generated TCR alpha and TCR beta cDNA libraries bearing sample barcodes and UMIs. TCRdb re-called the 5' RACE reads through MiXCR, storing one row per CDR3 protein. The sample contains 200,000 to 250,000 distinct CDR3 sequences, 15% of which appear only once. This sample was taken from a study of T-cell memory formation after mild COVID-19. Study context: TCR clusters were mostly donor specific.

Findings of the study overall: Some responding clones appeared in pre-infection memory, suggesting cross-reactive memory joined. Contracting clones from day 15 to 85 showed balanced CD4/CD8; later expanders favored CD4+.

V lost 3 bases to trimming and J lost 8 bases, with 16 bases between them. This CDR3 region has 14 residues. Germline V gene lookup returns CDR1 SNHLY and CDR2 FYNNEI. The receptor comes from an adult woman who had mild COVID-19 (a few samples of this study predate the infection). Cell type and time point are not known. Sequencing used PBMCs or a T cell subset sorted from them (not recorded which). The V and J genes are TRBV2 and TRBJ1-2; a possible D gene is TRBD1 (6 bases). In DNA form, the CDR3 reads TGTGCCAGCAGTGATGGGGGCGCAACATACGGCTACACCTTC. This gives the protein CASSDGGATYGYTF.